These 10 T cell receptor beta chains originate from one sample sequenced in a study of early T cells in non-severe SARS-CoV-2 infection. Each CDR3 protein is one row after TCRdb ran MiXCR on the 5' RACE reads. The table shows 97,000 or so distinct CDR3 sequences, with around 10% occurring only once. Sequences were derived from whole blood, sampled at baseline. These receptor sequences come from an adult who was a healthcare worker with PCR-confirmed SARS-CoV-2 infection or an uninfected control (not recorded which).

This clonotype appeared many times. V usage is TRBV6-6 and J usage is TRBJ2-2; TRBD1 aligns across 10 bases. There are 16 residues in the CDR3. J was trimmed by 3 bases and V by 2 bases; bases with no gene match: 3. Germline CDR1 reads MNHNY; CDR2 reads SVGAGI (reference sequence). The CDR3 DNA sequence: TGTGCCAGCAGTTACCGGACAGGGGGGGACACCGGGGAGCTGTTTTTT. Translating gives CASSYRTGGDTGELFF.

CDR3 loop: CASSLWGLGEAFF. DNA of the CDR3: TGTGCCAGCAGCTTATGGGGATTGGGTGAAGCTTTCTTT. The chain joins TRBV13 to TRBJ1-1; D not resolved. The germline CDR1 and CDR2 sequences are PRHDT and FYEKMQ (reference sequence). The CDR3 has 13 amino acids. The germline V and J ends were trimmed by 2 bases and 7 bases, with 11 bases remaining between them.

This clonotype was counted at least ten times. This rearrangement joins TRBV2 to TRBJ2-3, with 8 nucleotides matching TRBD1. The germline V gene has CDR1 SNHLY and CDR2 FYNNEI. The CDR3 sequence is 15 residues long. Unmatched junction bases numbered 4, after V lost 4 bases and J lost 1 base. CDR3 coding DNA: TGTGCCAGCAGTGCCTCGACAGGGGGCACAGATACGCAGTATTTT. Translation: CASSASTGGTDTQYF.

This clonotype came up a few times. The gene calls are TRBV7-8 and TRBJ1-2; D is ambiguous. This CDR3 spans 14 amino acids. The germline V gene has CDR1 SGHVS and CDR2 FQNEAQ. V lost 2 bases, J lost 6 bases, and 13 bases lay in between. In DNA, the CDR3 is TGTGCCAGCAGCTTATATCGGGCGCGAAATGGCTACACCTTC. This gives the protein CASSLYRARNGYTF.

Turning to this clonotype: Given the absence of the conserved phenylalanine or tryptophan at the CDR3 end, a read error is likely. The genes are TRBV6-5 and TRBJ2-2; 8 bases match TRBD2. Germline trimming cut 2 bases from V and 7 bases from J; bases unmatched to any gene: 9. The CDR3 contains 16 residues. CDR1 MNHEY and CDR2 SVGAGI come from the germline V gene. The CDR3 loop reads CASSYRDSGDRGELFL. The CDR3 DNA sequence: TGTGCCAGCAGTTACCGGGATAGCGGGGATCGCGGGGAGCTGTTTTTA.

The CDR3 coding sequence is TGCGCCAGCAGCTTGCATCTGCGGGACACAGATACGCAGTATTTT. This gives the protein CASSLHLRDTDTQYF. The chain has TRBV5-1 and TRBJ2-3; a weak D match, TRBD2 (6 bases). V lost 1 base and J lost 2, with 11 bases in between. The CDR3 has 15 residues. The germline gives CDR1 SGHRS, CDR2 YFSETQ.

The chain employs TRBV5-4 and TRBJ2-1, with D possibly TRBD1 on 5 matching bases. The CDR3 is made up of 15 amino acids. Germline CDR1 SGHNT, CDR2 YYREEE (reference sequence). V was pared by 1 base and J by 2 bases, with 10 bases between. CDR3 loop: CASSLRGTTYNEQFF. The CDR3 nucleotides are TGTGCCAGCAGCTTGAGGGGCACCACCTACAATGAGCAGTTCTTC.

V is TRBV19 and J is TRBJ1-1; D uncertain. CDR1 is LNHDA and CDR2 is SQIVND in the germline V gene (reference sequence). CDR3 length: 13 residues. V was clipped by 3 bases and J by 5 bases, with 10 bases between them. This CDR3 reads CASSIVGLTEAFF. Written as DNA, the CDR3 is TGTGCCAGTAGTATTGTGGGTTTGACTGAAGCTTTCTTT.

By frequency in the sample, this clonotype is medium-sized. This sequence joins TRBV29-1 and TRBJ2-1, with a possible D match to TRBD1 (5 bases). This CDR3 comprises 15 residues. Germline CDR1 and CDR2: SQVTM and ANQGSEA. V lost 6 bases and J lost 5, with 20 bases in between. The CDR3 DNA is TGCAGCGTCCTGACCGATGGGGCCCCGAACAATGAGCAGTTCTTC. Translating gives CSVLTDGAPNNEQFF.

Many counts were recorded for this clonotype. The V and J genes are TRBV7-2 and TRBJ1-4; the D gene is possibly TRBD1 (5 bases). The CDR3 spans 16 residues. CDR1 is SGHTA, CDR2 FQGNSA, per germline. V dropped 6 bases and J dropped 0 bases, with 14 bases sitting between them. For the CDR3, the DNA is TGTGCCAGCAGGGACCCAGGGAGCCCAACTAATGAAAAACTGTTTTTT. Amino acid sequence: CASRDPGSPTNEKLFF. Full variable domain (remainder filled in from reference TRBV7-2 and TRBJ1-4): GAGVSQSPSNKVTEKGKDVELRCDPISGHTALYWYRQSLGQGLEFLIYFQGNSAPDKSGLPSDRFSAERTGGSVSTLTIQRTQQEDSAVYLCASRDPGSPTNEKLFFGSGTQLSVL.